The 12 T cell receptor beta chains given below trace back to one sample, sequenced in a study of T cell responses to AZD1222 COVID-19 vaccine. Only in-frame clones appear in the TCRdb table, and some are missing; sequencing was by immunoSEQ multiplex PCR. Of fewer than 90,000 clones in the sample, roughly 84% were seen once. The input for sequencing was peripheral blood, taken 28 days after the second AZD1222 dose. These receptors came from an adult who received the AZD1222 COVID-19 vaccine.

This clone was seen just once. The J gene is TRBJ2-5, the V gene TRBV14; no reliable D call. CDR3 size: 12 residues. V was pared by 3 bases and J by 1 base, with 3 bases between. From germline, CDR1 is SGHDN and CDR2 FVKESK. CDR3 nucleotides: TGTGCCAGCAGCCATGTCCAAGAGACCCAGTACTTC. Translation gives CASSHVQETQYF. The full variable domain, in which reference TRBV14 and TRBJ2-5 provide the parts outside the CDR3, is EAGVTQFPSHSVIEKGQTVTLRCDPISGHDNLYWYRRVMGKEIKFLLHFVKESKQDESGMPNNRFLAERTGGTYSTLKVQPAELEDSGVYFCASSHVQETQYFGPGTRLLVL.

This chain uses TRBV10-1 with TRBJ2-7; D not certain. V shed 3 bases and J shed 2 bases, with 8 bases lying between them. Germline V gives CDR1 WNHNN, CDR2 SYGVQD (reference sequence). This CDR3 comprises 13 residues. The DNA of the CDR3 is TGCGCCAGCAGTGACCCAACGACCTACGAGCAGTACTTC. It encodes CASSDPTTYEQYF.

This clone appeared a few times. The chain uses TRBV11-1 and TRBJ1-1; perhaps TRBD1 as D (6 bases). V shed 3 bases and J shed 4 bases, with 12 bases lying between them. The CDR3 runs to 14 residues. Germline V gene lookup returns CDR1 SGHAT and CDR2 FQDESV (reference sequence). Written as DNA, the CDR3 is TGTGCCAGCAGCTTCTTACAGGGCGGCACTGAAGCTTTCTTT. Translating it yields CASSFLQGGTEAFF.

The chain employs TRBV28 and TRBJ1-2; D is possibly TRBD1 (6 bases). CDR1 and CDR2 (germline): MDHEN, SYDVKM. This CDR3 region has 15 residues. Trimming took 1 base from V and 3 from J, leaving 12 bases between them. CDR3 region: CASSLSGGPDYGYTF. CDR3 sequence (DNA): TGTGCCAGCAGTTTATCCGGGGGCCCAGACTATGGCTACACCTTC.

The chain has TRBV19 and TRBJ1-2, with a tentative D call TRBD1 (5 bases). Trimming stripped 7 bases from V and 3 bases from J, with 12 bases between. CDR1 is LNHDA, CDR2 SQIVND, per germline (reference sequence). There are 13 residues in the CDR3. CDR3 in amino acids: CASKEGGDYGYTF. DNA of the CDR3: TGTGCCAGTAAGGAGGGAGGGGACTATGGCTACACCTTC.

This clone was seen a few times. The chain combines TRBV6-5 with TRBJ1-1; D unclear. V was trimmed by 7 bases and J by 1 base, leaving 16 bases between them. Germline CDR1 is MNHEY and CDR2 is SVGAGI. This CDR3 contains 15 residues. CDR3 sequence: CASKRSRERNTEAFF. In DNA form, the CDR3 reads TGTGCCAGCAAAAGGAGCCGCGAGAGGAACACTGAAGCTTTCTTT.

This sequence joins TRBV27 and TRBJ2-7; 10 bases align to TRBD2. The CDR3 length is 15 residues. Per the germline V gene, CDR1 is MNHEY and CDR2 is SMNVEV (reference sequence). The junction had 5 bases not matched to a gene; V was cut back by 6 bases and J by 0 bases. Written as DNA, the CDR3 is TGTGCCAGCAGCCTACTAGCGGGGAGCTCCTACGAGCAGTACTTC. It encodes CASSLLAGSSYEQYF.

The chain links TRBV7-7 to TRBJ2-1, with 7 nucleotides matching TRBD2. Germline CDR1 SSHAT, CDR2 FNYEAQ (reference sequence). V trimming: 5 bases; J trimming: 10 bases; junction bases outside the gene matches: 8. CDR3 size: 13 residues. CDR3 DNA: TGTGCCAGCAGCGCGAACCGGGGGGACGAGCAGTTCTTC. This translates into CASSANRGDEQFF.

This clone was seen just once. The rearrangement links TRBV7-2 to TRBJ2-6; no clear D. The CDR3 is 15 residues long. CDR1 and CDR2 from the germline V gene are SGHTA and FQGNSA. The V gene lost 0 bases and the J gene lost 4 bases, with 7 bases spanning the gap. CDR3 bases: TGTGCCAGCAGCTTAGCACGGGTCGGGGCCAACGTCCTGACTTTC. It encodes CASSLARVGANVLTF.

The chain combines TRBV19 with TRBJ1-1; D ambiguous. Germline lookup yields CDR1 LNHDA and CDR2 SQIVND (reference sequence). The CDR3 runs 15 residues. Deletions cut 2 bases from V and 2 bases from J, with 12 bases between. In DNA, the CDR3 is TGTGCCAGTAGTATACTAGGGCTGGTCAACACTGAAGCTTTCTTT. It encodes CASSILGLVNTEAFF.

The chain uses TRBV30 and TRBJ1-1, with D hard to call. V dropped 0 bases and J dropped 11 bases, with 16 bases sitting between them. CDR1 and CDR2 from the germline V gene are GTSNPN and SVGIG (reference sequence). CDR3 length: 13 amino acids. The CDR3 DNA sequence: TGTGCCTGGAGTGTAAAACGACATAATCCGGCTTTCTTT. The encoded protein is CAWSVKRHNPAFF. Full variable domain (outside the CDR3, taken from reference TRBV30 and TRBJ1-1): SQTIHQWPATLVQPVGSPLSLECTVEGTSNPNLYWYRQAAGRGLQLLFYSVGIGQISSEVPQNLSASRPQDRQFILSSKKLLLSDSGFYLCAWSVKRHNPAFFGQGTRLTVV.

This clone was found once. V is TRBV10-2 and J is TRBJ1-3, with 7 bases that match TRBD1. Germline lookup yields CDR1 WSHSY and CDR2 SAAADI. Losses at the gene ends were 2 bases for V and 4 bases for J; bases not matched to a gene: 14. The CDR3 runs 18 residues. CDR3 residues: CASSETPTGFRGGNTIYF. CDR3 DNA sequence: TGCGCCAGCAGTGAGACCCCGACAGGGTTTCGAGGAGGAAACACCATATATTTT.